The clone carrying this T cell receptor beta chain was seen repeatedly, ten times or more. Its antigen is not known. Germline V gene sequence: CDR1 SGHNT, CDR2 YENEEA. The CDR3 extends over 13 amino acids. V lost 5 bases, J lost 7 bases, and 15 bases lay in between. This specimen comes from a study of blood T cells in healthy people across ages. Overall study results and limits: Naive CD4+ cells and diversity were both higher in long-lived donors than in aged donors. With unsorted PBMCs, a conclusive comparison of naive versus antigen-experienced cells was not possible.

The authors ran a second PCR of about 7 to 11 cycles using a sample-barcoded 5' primer and a J-beta primer mix. Via MiXCR, TCRdb re-called the 5' RACE reads, giving one row per CDR3 protein. The sample holds around 670,000 distinct CDR3 sequences, about 30% seen once. The sequencing sample was made of blood. The TCR was taken from an elderly woman in good health. The V call is TRBV11-3, the J call TRBJ2-7; D might be TRBD2 (7 bases). CDR3 in amino acids: CASSHPQGGEQYF. Here the CDR3 DNA reads TGTGCCAGCAGCCATCCACAGGGAGGGGAGCAGTACTTC.